The entry below describes one TCR beta chain. This clonotype has more than one count but fewer than ten. The target of this receptor is not known. Base qualities are not provided; no much larger clone lies one nucleotide away. The data originate from a study of blood T cells in healthy people across ages (dated by TCRdb to between 2014 and 2017). A note on the overall study: Template switching captured roughly one uniquely barcoded TCR beta cDNA molecule per two T cells in model experiments. For two donors (one aged 18 to 29 and one aged 80 or older), the study analyzed two additional independent replicas of 1 million unique cDNA reads from the same blood draw. The study measured age-related changes in TCR beta repertoire diversity using deep sequencing normalized with unique cDNA molecular identifiers. The donors were split into four age groups: young (average about 16 years), middle-aged (around 37), aged (more than 60) and long-lived (under 90). To avoid experimental bias, donors of different ages were spread randomly across the sequencing lanes.

The 39 donors, aged roughly 6 to 100 years, were systemically healthy Caucasian individuals from Russia. Each donor gave approximately 10 milliliters of peripheral blood, collected into EDTA-treated Vacutainer tubes. PBMCs were isolated by Ficoll-Paque density-gradient centrifugation, with at least 7 million obtained per sample. Total RNA was extracted from PBMCs with Trizol reagent, with at least 6 micrograms obtained per sample. For every donor, an aliquot of PBMCs went through flow cytometry to measure the percentages of naive CD45RAhigh/CD27high T cells. Trimming costs V 1 base and J 2 bases, and their ends lie 3 bases apart. Taken from the germline V gene (reference sequence), the CDR1 and CDR2 loops are LGHDT and YNNKEL. The CDR3 runs 12 amino acids, cysteine and phenylalanine included. Only the CDR3 region is kept as DNA, spanning 36 bases read in frame from base 1. Findings and caveats that apply to the study as a whole: There was a strong correlation between observed TCR beta diversity and the percentage of naive T cells measured by flow cytometry. Donor CMV infection status was unknown, potentially confounding age-related changes in expanded clonotypes. Observed TCR beta diversity per million T cells fell roughly linearly with age, and a significant reduction was already apparent by age around 36. Total diversity estimates from one million sequenced T cells were considered lower bounds and underestimates. Conclusive comparison of naive and antigen-experienced compartments was prevented by the profiling of bulk unsorted PBMCs. Compared with the aged group, the long-lived group had more naive CD4+ T cells, fewer expanded clones and increased TCR diversity, a pattern suggesting age selection.

Library creation used 5' RACE. Sequencing was carried out with an Illumina HiSeq 2500. A second roughly 7 to 11 cycle PCR used a sample-barcoded 5' primer and a J-beta primer mix. A unique molecular identifier was introduced onto each TCR beta cDNA molecule by a template-switch 5' adaptor carrying 12 random nucleotides. At least 2.5 million CDR3-containing paired-end reads were obtained from each sample. First-strand cDNA synthesis was performed from all RNA using the Mint cDNA synthesis kit, with priming by a TRBC-specific oligonucleotide. Following uracil-DNA glycosylase treatment, all cDNA underwent a first 18-cycle PCR with the universal primers M1SS and BC2_uni_R. Turning to the authors' computational methods: Each sample was normalized by randomly selecting 1 million high-quality reads, each carrying a distinct molecular identifier. Instead of being binned into consensus sequences, reads with shared molecular identifiers were discarded. MiTCR, set to a Q25 quality threshold and the strictest error-elimination algorithm, was used for CDR3 identification, clonotype clustering and error correction. A nonparametric unseen species model using Euler transformation provided a lower-bound estimate of total TCR beta diversity. TCRdb's own reprocessing of the public reads used fastp at Q25 and MiXCR and kept productive beta chains. Every CDR3 protein is listed once, alongside the most common genes and DNA of its rows. These V and J calls derive from TCRdb rather than the authors' analysis. In this sample the table shows around 400,000 distinct CDR3 sequences, 45% to 65% of which occur a single time. The biggest ten clones account for 51% of the sample.

The material sequenced was blood. This clonotype was obtained from a man aged 60 to 75 in good health. The V and J genes are TRBV3-1 and TRBJ2-7; the D gene cannot be named for sure. The DNA sequence is TGTGCCAGCAGCCAAGTAGCCTACGAGCAGTACTTC. This translates into CASSQVAYEQYF.